The next 14 T cell receptor beta chains were all read from a single sample in a study of molecular identifiers for immune sequencing clone quantification. MiXCR, run by TCRdb on the PCR reads, gives a single entry per CDR3 protein. The sample gives tens of thousands of distinct CDR3 sequences, roughly a sixth of which show up once; 0.9% to 1% is in the top ten. The sample was naive CD8+ T cells from blood, with Jurkat cell RNA spiked in. Subset specified: FACS-sorted CD8+CD4-CCR7+CD45RA+ naive T cells. These receptors all come from a human donor in good health. Some libraries in this study had Jurkat cell RNA spiked in.

This clonotype has a handful of counts. J is TRBJ1-1 and V is TRBV12-3 or TRBV12-4; D not certain. The CDR3 spans 12 residues. With 8 bases removed from V and 1 base from J, the gap between germline ends came to 8 bases. CDR3 DNA sequence: TGTGCCAGCCTGGAAGGGAACACTGAAGCTTTCTTT. Amino acid sequence: CASLEGNTEAFF.

This clonotype is medium-sized. CDR3 DNA: TGTGCCAGCAGTTTTAAAAACATTCAGTACTTC. This encodes CASSFKNIQYF. This rearrangement joins TRBV28 to TRBJ2-4; D remains ambiguous. Trimming removed 3 bases at V and 4 bases at J, with 1 base between. The CDR3 contains 11 residues. CDR1 is MDHEN, CDR2 SYDVKM, per germline. Drawing the rest from reference TRBV28 and TRBJ2-4, the complete variable domain is DVKVTQSSRYLVKRTGEKVFLECVQDMDHENMFWYRQDPGLGLRLIYFSYDVKMKEKGDIPEGYSVSREKKERFSLILESASTNQTSMYLCASSFKNIQYFGAGTRLSVL.

For the CDR3, the DNA is TGTGCCAGCAGCTTATTGGTGGGCAGCTCCTACAATGAGCAGTTCTTC. It encodes CASSLLVGSSYNEQFF. J is TRBJ2-1 and V is TRBV7-2; D ambiguous. The CDR3 runs 16 residues. The V end lost 2 bases, the J end lost 0 bases, and 11 bases lay between the germline ends. Looked up from germline, CDR1 is SGHTA and CDR2 is FQGNSA.

In this sample, this clonotype turned up many times. The gene calls are TRBV10-2 and TRBJ1-1, with 7 bases fitting TRBD1. With 8 bases clipped from V and 5 bases from J, the junction kept 8 bases outside the gene matches. CDR1 is WSHSY, CDR2 SAAADI, per germline. This CDR3 has 13 amino acids. As DNA, the CDR3 is TGCGCCAGCTCGCAGGGGGGGCATACTGAAGCTTTCTTT. Its protein is CASSQGGHTEAFF.

This clonotype was recorded many times. The chain links TRBV18 to TRBJ1-1; no reliable D call. In germline, CDR1 is KGHSH, CDR2 LQKENI. Trimming removed 3 bases at V and 2 bases at J, with 7 bases between. The CDR3 spans 13 residues. DNA of the CDR3: TGTGCCAGCTCACCGCGGGGTAACACTGAAGCTTTCTTT. Translating it yields CASSPRGNTEAFF.

This clonotype came up many times. This chain joins TRBV12-3 or TRBV12-4 and TRBJ2-3; TRBD2 agrees at 9 bases. V trimming: 3 bases; J trimming: 1 base; junction bases outside the gene matches: 2. This CDR3 has 15 residues. CDR3 loop: CASSLGGGGTDTQYF. The CDR3 DNA reads as TGTGCCAGCAGTTTGGGCGGGGGGGGCACAGATACGCAGTATTTT.

This clonotype was counted at least ten times. J is TRBJ2-3 and V is TRBV20-1, with D unresolved. Germline loops: CDR1 DFQATT, CDR2 SNEGSKA (reference sequence). Trimming cost V 6 bases and J 1 base, with 17 bases left between them. The CDR3 length is 15 residues. The CDR3 loop is CSAIITSVGTDTQYF. The CDR3 DNA sequence: TGCAGTGCCATTATTACCTCGGTCGGCACAGATACGCAGTATTTT.

The sample holds many counts of this clonotype. The chain carries TRBV4-1 and TRBJ2-7, with a tentative D call TRBD1 (6 bases). V was shortened by 4 bases and J by 3 bases, with 13 bases between the two germline ends. The CDR3 is 14 residues long. Germline CDR1 is MGHRA and CDR2 is YSYEKL. The CDR3 DNA reads TGCGCCAGCAGCCCCCGGGACATCAGCTACGAGCAGTACTTC. Protein sequence: CASSPRDISYEQYF.

This clonotype was detected ten times or more. The V call is TRBV4-3, the J call TRBJ2-3; 9 nucleotides align to TRBD2. The CDR3 length is 20 residues. The J segment lost 0 bases and the V segment lost 3 bases, leaving 16 bases of the junction unmatched. Looked up from germline, CDR1 is LGHNA and CDR2 is YSLEER. The CDR3 DNA sequence: TGCGCCAGCAGCCACCTGGGGCCAGCAGCGGGGGGCGCGAGCACAGATACGCAGTATTTT. As protein: CASSHLGPAAGGASTDTQYF.

This clonotype has ten or more counts. This chain's CDR3 is CSVPKGGELFF. Here the CDR3 DNA reads TGCAGCGTTCCCAAGGGCGGGGAGCTGTTTTTT. The chain recombines TRBV29-1 with TRBJ2-2; no firm D call. The CDR3 spans 11 residues. Germline assignment: CDR1 SQVTM and CDR2 ANQGSEA. The germline V and J ends were trimmed by 5 bases and 7 bases, with 8 bases remaining between them.

A word on this clonotype: A single base separates this from a much larger clone, so it may be a read error. CDR3 nucleotide sequence: TGTGCCGGTAGTATAGATTATGCGGGGGGGGCCTACAATGAGCAGTTCTTC. It translates to CAGSIDYAGGAYNEQFF. The chain uses TRBV19 and TRBJ2-1; 9 bases map to TRBD2. This CDR3 comprises 17 residues. The germline gives CDR1 LNHDA, CDR2 SQIVND (reference sequence).

This clonotype was seen at least ten times. J is TRBJ2-7 and V is TRBV12-3 or TRBV12-4, with no clear D. Trimming left V 2 bases short and J 6 bases short, with 5 bases between. The CDR3 is made up of 11 amino acids. The CDR3 here is CASSLSGEQYF. CDR3 bases: TGTGCCAGCAGTTTATCTGGCGAGCAGTACTTC.

This clonotype was counted at least ten times. This sequence joins TRBV20-1 and TRBJ2-7; D ambiguous. Trimming shortened V by 2 bases and J by 2 bases, and 16 bases separated the two germline ends. Germline V gene data show CDR1 as DFQATT and CDR2 as SNEGSKA (reference sequence). The CDR3 is 15 residues long. The CDR3 spells CSARSVEDAPYEQYF. In nucleotides, the CDR3 is TGCAGTGCTAGATCGGTAGAGGACGCTCCCTACGAGCAGTACTTC.

This chain connects TRBV20-1 to TRBJ1-5; no clear D gene. The V end was cut by 4 bases, the J end by 3 bases, with 7 bases between. CDR1 is DFQATT and CDR2 is SNEGSKA in the germline V gene (reference sequence). The length of the CDR3 is 12 residues. CDR3 loop: CSAKDYNQPQHF. The CDR3 DNA follows: TGCAGTGCTAAGGACTACAATCAGCCCCAGCATTTT.